A single TCR beta chain is shown here with its context. The CDR3 has 14 amino acids. V was clipped by 2 bases and J by 4 bases, with 12 bases between them. Per germline, CDR1 SGHNT and CDR2 YYREEE (reference sequence). This sample stems from a study of blood T cell repertoires in COVID-19. TCRdb keeps only in-frame clones here, not all; method: immunoSEQ multiplex PCR. Here the sample spans around 200,000 clones, roughly 80% being singletons. This chain joins TRBV5-4 and TRBJ1-1, with D unresolved. The sequence was obtained from a woman aged 70-85 years with COVID-19, enrolled during active disease. Source material: peripheral blood. CDR3 amino acids: CASSFGSRGTEAFF. CDR3 bases: TGTGCCAGCAGCTTCGGGTCTCGGGGCACTGAAGCTTTCTTT.